The table lists the clone carrying this T cell receptor beta chain with many counts. The source of the sample is a study of regulatory T cells in long-lasting Graves disease. Regarding time point: newly diagnosed GD, antithyroid drugs for less than 3 months. PBMC-extracted RNA yielded the TCR library. Clinicians diagnosed Graves' disease using American Thyroid Association guidelines. In building TCR beta libraries, iRepertoire HTBI primers were used together with Arm-PCR of CDR3 regions. As handled by the study authors: Sample data revealed fewer than 70 TRBV and 14 TRBJ segments. TCRdb itself ran the multiplex PCR reads through MiXCR, one entry per CDR3 protein. These V and J calls are TCRdb output, not the study's own analysis. The data show about 530,000 distinct CDR3 sequences, approximately 16% seen once. The same data also contributed to another study, on T cells in Graves' hyperthyroidism and ophthalmopathy. That work contributes: The definition of stable Graves' hyperthyroidism was no ophthalmopathy progression within 18 months.

The starting material was peripheral blood mononuclear cells (PBMCs), obtained at new diagnosis, from a patient treated with antithyroid drugs. This TCR derives from a woman aged 35-65 years with Graves disease.

The CDR3 DNA follows: TGTGCCAGCAGTTTAGTAGGTTTCACTGAAGCTTTCTTT. Translation: CASSLVGFTEAFF. V gene TRBV28 combines with J gene TRBJ1-1; D unresolved. V was shortened by 2 bases and J by 4 bases, with 8 bases between the two germline ends. The CDR3 sequence is 13 residues long. Germline V gene lookup returns CDR1 MDHEN and CDR2 SYDVKM.